Below are 21 T cell receptor beta chains sequenced from a single sample in a study of monozygotic twins with inflammatory bowel disease. TCRdb reprocessed the 5' RACE reads, with one entry per CDR3 protein and no DNA. The table lists around 400,000 distinct CDR3 sequences. Source material: blood. Receptor source: a human donor with ulcerative colitis or Crohn's disease, or a healthy co-twin of an affected twin (not recorded which).

The chain uses TRBV4-2 and TRBJ2-5; without DNA, the TCRdb call of TRBD2 cannot be checked. The germline CDR1 and CDR2 sequences are LGHNA and YNFKEQ. The length of the CDR3 is 16 residues. CDR3 amino acids: CASSQEAAGGRQTQYF.

The chain links TRBV7-6 to TRBJ2-7; TCRdb outputs TRBD2, but without DNA this stays unchecked. From germline, CDR1 is SGHVS and CDR2 FNYEAQ. The CDR3 length is 15 residues. CDR3 sequence reads: CASSLRGEGGYEQYF.

The chain recombines TRBV20-1 with TRBJ2-2. Germline loops: CDR1 DFQATT, CDR2 SNEGSKA (reference sequence). The CDR3 has 14 amino acids. CDR3 loop: CSARDFSNTGELFF.

The chain recombines TRBV18 with TRBJ2-7. Germline V gene data show CDR1 as KGHSH and CDR2 as LQKENI. The CDR3 has 14 residues. This CDR3 reads CASSPRGPAAAQYF. Full variable domain (missing parts from reference TRBV18 and TRBJ2-7): NAGVMQNPRHLVRRRGQEARLRCSPMKGHSHVYWYRQLPEEGLKFMVYLQKENIIDESGMPKERFSAEFPKEGPSILRIQQVVRGDSAAYFCASSPRGPAAAQYFGPGTRLTVT.

This chain links TRBV11-2 with TRBJ1-2. This CDR3 contains 15 residues. The germline CDR1 and CDR2 sequences are SGHAT and FQNNGV. The CDR3 here is CASSLTGALNYGYTF.

The V gene is TRBV6-1, the J gene TRBJ1-3. Germline-derived CDR1 and CDR2 are MNHNS and SASEGT. The CDR3 has 16 residues. This CDR3 reads CASSELAAGRRNTIYF.

V is TRBV28 and J is TRBJ2-7; absent DNA, TCRdb's TRBD2 call cannot be checked. This CDR3 has 13 residues. Looked up from germline, CDR1 is MDHEN and CDR2 is SYDVKM. The CDR3 is CAGSGTRHYEQYF.

The chain has TRBV6-2 or TRBV6-3 and TRBJ1-5; TCRdb proposes TRBD1, but this gene call is untestable without DNA. The germline V gene has CDR1 MNHEY and CDR2 SVGEGT. CDR3 length: 19 residues. CDR3 protein: CASRTNRDRTSRSNQPQHF.

V is TRBV4-1 and J is TRBJ2-1; TCRdb returns TRBD2, unconfirmable since there is no DNA. This CDR3 is 15 amino acids long. Looked up from germline, CDR1 is MGHRA and CDR2 is YSYEKL. CDR3 loop: CASSQDAGLVNEQFF.

The chain couples TRBV3-1 to TRBJ2-1. Germline CDR1 LGHDT, CDR2 YNNKEL (reference sequence). The CDR3 consists of 12 residues. This CDR3 is CASSQPWREQFF.

The rearrangement joins TRBV10-3 to TRBJ2-7. Germline V gene lookup returns CDR1 ENHRY and CDR2 SYGVKD. The length of the CDR3 is 12 residues. CDR3 loop: CAIGSSSYEQYF.

The chain links TRBV6-5 to TRBJ2-5. The V gene's germline CDR1 is MNHEY and CDR2 SVGAGI. There are 15 residues in the CDR3. The CDR3 spells CASSYSNPREGSQYF.

The chain couples TRBV5-1 to TRBJ2-2. In germline, CDR1 is SGHRS, CDR2 YFSETQ. The CDR3 runs 15 residues. The chain's CDR3 is CASSSGDRKVGELFF.

J is TRBJ1-2 and V is TRBV27; TCRdb's assignment of TRBD1 cannot be checked, as there is no DNA. Germline assignment: CDR1 MNHEY and CDR2 SMNVEV (reference sequence). CDR3 size: 16 residues. CDR3 protein: CASSLRGRVRSYGYTF.

The genes are TRBV7-2 and TRBJ2-3; TCRdb indicates TRBD2, and absent DNA this call remains unverified. The germline V gene has CDR1 SGHTA and CDR2 FQGNSA. This CDR3 comprises 15 residues. The CDR3 region is CASSLGAGHTDTQYF. The full variable domain, in which reference TRBV7-2 and TRBJ2-3 provide the parts outside the CDR3, is GAGVSQSPSNKVTEKGKDVELRCDPISGHTALYWYRQSLGQGLEFLIYFQGNSAPDKSGLPSDRFSAERTGGSVSTLTIQRTQQEDSAVYLCASSLGAGHTDTQYFGPGTRLTVL.

This rearrangement joins TRBV10-3 to TRBJ2-7. CDR1 ENHRY and CDR2 SYGVKD come from the germline V gene. This CDR3 contains 14 residues. CDR3 loop: CAISVQGSSYEQYF.

The V call is TRBV7-2, the J call TRBJ1-1. CDR1 and CDR2 from the germline V gene are SGHTA and FQGNSA. CDR3 length: 12 residues. This CDR3 reads CASSLGYTEAFF.

V usage is TRBV20-1 and J usage is TRBJ2-3; as DNA is missing, the TRBD2 call by TCRdb cannot be tested. The germline V gene encodes CDR1 DFQATT and CDR2 SNEGSKA (reference sequence). The CDR3 consists of 14 residues. The CDR3 is CSAPTSGRDDTQYF.

The chain combines TRBV5-4 with TRBJ1-2. The length of the CDR3 is 11 residues. Germline assignment: CDR1 SGHNT and CDR2 YYREEE (reference sequence). The CDR3 spells CASSFGNGYTF.

V and J are TRBV20-1 and TRBJ2-2; without DNA, the TCRdb call of TRBD2 cannot be checked. CDR3 size: 17 residues. Germline CDR1 reads DFQATT; CDR2 reads SNEGSKA (reference sequence). The chain's CDR3 is CSARNFRGGRGTGELFF.

The rearrangement joins TRBV20-1 to TRBJ2-1; TCRdb indicates TRBD1, and absent DNA this call remains unverified. This CDR3 is 16 amino acids long. Germline V CDR1 and CDR2: DFQATT, SNEGSKA (reference sequence). CDR3 sequence: CSATHDRGKRVNEQFF.